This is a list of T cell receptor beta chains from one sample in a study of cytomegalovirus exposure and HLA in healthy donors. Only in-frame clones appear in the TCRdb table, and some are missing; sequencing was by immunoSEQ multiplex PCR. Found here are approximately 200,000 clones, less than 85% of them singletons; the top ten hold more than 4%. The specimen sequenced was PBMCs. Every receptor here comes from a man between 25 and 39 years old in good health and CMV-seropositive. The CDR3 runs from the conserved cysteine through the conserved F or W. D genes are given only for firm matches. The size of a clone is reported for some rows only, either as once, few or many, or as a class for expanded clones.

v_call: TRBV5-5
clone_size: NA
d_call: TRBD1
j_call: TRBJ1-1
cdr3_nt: TGTGCCAGCAGCTTCGGACAGGGGTGGTTGGACACTGAAGCTTTCTTT
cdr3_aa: CASSFGQGWLDTEAFF

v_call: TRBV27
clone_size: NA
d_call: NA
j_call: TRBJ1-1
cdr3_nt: TGTGCCAGCAGCGTATTAGGACAGTCTGAAGCTTTCTTT
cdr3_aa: CASSVLGQSEAFF

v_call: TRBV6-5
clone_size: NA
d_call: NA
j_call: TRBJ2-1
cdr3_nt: TGTGCCAGCATGGCGCGGGACCGCTCCTACAATGAGCAGTTCTTC
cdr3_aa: CASMARDRSYNEQFF

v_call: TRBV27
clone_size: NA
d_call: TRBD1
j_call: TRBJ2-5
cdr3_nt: TGTGCCAGCAGTTCCGCCGGGACAGGGGAAGAGACCCAGTACTTC
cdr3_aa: CASSSAGTGEETQYF

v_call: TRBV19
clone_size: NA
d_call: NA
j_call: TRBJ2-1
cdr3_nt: TGTGCCAGTAGTATAGCCAGCGGACCCTACAATGAGCAGTTCTTC
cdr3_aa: CASSIASGPYNEQFF

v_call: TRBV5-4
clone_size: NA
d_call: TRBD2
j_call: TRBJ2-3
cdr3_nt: TGTGCCAGCAGCTCCGCTAGCGGGAGTTCTTCGCAGTATTTT
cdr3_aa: CASSSASGSSSQYF

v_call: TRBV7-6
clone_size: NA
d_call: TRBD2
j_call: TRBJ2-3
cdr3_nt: TGTGCCAGCAGCTTAGTAGCGGGAGGGTCCGATACGCAGTATTTT
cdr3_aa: CASSLVAGGSDTQYF

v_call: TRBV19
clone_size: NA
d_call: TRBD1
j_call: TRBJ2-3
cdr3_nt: TGTGCCAGTAGTTCTGGGACAGGCTTTGGGGAAGATACGCAGTATTTT
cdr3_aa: CASSSGTGFGEDTQYF

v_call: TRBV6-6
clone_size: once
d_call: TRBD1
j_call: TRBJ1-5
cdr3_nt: TGTGCCAGCAGTTACTCAGGGGGCGCGGGTCAGCCCCAGCATTTT
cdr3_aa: CASSYSGGAGQPQHF

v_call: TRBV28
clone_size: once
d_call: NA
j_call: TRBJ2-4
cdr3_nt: TGTGCCAGCAGTGCGGGGCAGGGAGTAGACATTCAGTACTTC
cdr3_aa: CASSAGQGVDIQYF

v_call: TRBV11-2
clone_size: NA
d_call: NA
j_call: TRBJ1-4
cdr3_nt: TGTGCCAGCAGCTTAGGACAAAAGAATGAAAAACTGTTTTTT
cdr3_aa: CASSLGQKNEKLFF

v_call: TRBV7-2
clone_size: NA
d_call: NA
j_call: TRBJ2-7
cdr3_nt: TGTGCCAGCAGGGAACTAGCCCGGAACGAGCAGTACTTC
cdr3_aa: CASRELARNEQYF

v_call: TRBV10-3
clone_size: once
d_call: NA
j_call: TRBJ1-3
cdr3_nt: TGTGCCATCAGTGTGGGGAGAGGAAACACCATATATTTT
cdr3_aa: CAISVGRGNTIYF

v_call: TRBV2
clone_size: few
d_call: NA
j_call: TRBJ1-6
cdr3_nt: TGTGCCAGCAGTGAAGCGGAGGTTATAGATTCACCCCTCCACTTT
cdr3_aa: CASSEAEVIDSPLHF

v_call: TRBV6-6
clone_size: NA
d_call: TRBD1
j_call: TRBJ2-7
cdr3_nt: TGTGCCAGCAGTTACGGGACAGGGGGCTCCTACGAGCAGTACTTC
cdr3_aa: CASSYGTGGSYEQYF

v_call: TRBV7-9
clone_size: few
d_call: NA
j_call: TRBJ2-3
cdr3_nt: TGTGCCAGCAGCACCTCTGTGCTCAAGACTAGTTGGCCAGATACGCAGTATTTT
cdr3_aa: CASSTSVLKTSWPDTQYF

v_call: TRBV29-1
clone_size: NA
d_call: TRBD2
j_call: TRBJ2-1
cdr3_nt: TGCAGCGTGGATAGCGGGAGCTCCTACAATGAGCAGTTCTTC
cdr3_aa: CSVDSGSSYNEQFF

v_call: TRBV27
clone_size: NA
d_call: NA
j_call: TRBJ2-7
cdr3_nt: TGTGCCAGCAGTTCCCACCGGGAGCCCTCCTACGAGCAGTACTTC
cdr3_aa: CASSSHREPSYEQYF

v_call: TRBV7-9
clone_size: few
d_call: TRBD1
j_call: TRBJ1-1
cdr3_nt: TGTGCCAGCAGCTTAACGGGACAGAGGAACACTGAAGCTTTCTTT
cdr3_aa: CASSLTGQRNTEAFF

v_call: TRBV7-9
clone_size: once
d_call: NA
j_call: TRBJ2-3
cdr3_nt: TGTGCCAGCAGTCCGGGGGTCTTAAGCACAAATACGCAGTATTTT
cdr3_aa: CASSPGVLSTNTQYF

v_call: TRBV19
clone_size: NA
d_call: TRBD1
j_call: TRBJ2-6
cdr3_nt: TGTGCCAGTAGACGAGGGGGCTCTCATCCTGGGGCCAACGTCCTGACTTTC
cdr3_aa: CASRRGGSHPGANVLTF

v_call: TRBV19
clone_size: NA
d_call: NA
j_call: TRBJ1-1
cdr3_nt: TGTGCCAGTAGCCTGGAGTTTGAAGCTTTCTTT
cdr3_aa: CASSLEFEAFF

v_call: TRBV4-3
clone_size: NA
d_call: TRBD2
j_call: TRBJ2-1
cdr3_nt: TGCGCCAGCAGCCAATGGGCCCGGGGGGGCCTTGACAATGAGCAGTTCTTC
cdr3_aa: CASSQWARGGLDNEQFF

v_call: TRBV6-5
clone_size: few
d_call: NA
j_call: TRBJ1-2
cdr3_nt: TGTGCCAGCACTAAACGGGGTCTTGTTGGCTACACCTTC
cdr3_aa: CASTKRGLVGYTF

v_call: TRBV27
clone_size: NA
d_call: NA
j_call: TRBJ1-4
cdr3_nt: TGTGCCAGCAGTTTATCGGGGGGTAGGGGTGAAAAACTGTTTTTT
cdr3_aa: CASSLSGGRGEKLFF